These 2 T cell receptor beta chains were sequenced from one sample in a study of PD-L1 blockade in urothelial cancer. Sequencing was performed with immunoSEQ multiplex PCR; in TCRdb, only in-frame clones are kept and a portion is missing. The sample lists over 100,000 clones; about 91% were seen once. The time point here: peripheral blood 6 weeks after treatment start. The material sequenced was PBMCs, taken around atezolizumab (anti-PD-L1) treatment. The receptors shown here come from a man aged 55 to 69 with urothelial cancer.

The chain carries TRBV11-2 and TRBJ2-3; weak D call: TRBD1 (6 bases). CDR3 length equals 15 residues. CDR1 is SGHAT and CDR2 is FQNNGV in the germline V gene. Trimming removed 0 bases at V and 2 bases at J, with 9 bases between. In DNA form, the CDR3 reads TGTGCCAGCAGCTTAGAAAGGGGGAACACAGATACGCAGTATTTT. Amino acids: CASSLERGNTDTQYF.

The V call is TRBV7-2, the J call TRBJ2-7; 11 nucleotides line up with TRBD2. Losses at the gene ends were 5 bases for V and 1 base for J; bases not matched to a gene: 7. CDR1 SGHTA and CDR2 FQGNSA come from the germline V gene. The CDR3 loop spans 16 amino acids. This CDR3 reads CASSQEASGGSYEQYF. CDR3 DNA sequence: TGTGCCAGCAGCCAAGAGGCTAGCGGGGGGTCCTACGAGCAGTACTTC.